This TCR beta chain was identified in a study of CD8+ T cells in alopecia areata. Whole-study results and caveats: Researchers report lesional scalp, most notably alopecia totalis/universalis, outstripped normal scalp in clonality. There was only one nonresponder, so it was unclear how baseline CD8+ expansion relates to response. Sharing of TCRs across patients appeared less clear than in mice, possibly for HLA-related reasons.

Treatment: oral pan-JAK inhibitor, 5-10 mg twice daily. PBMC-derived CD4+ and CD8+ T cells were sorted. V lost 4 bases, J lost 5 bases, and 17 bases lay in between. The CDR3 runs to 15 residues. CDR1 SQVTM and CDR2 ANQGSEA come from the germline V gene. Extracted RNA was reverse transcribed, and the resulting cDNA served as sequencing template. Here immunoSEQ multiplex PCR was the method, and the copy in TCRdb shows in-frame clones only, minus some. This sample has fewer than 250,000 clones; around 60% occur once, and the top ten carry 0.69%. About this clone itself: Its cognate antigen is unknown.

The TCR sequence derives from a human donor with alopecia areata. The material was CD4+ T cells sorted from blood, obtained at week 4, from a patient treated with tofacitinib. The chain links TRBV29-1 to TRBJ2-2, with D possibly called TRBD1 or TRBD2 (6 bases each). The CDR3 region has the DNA TGCAGCGTTGTTCCCATTCAGGGGAGGACCGGGGAGCTGTTTTTT. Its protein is CSVVPIQGRTGELFF.